These 3 T cell receptor beta chains came from one sample sequenced in a study of blood T cells in healthy people across ages. A second roughly 6 to 11 cycle PCR used barcoded and J-beta primers. Using its own MiXCR run on the 5' RACE reads, TCRdb lists one record per CDR3 protein. The repertoire includes 700,000 or so distinct CDR3 sequences, approximately 40% of them detected once, and around 30% sits in the top ten. Sequencing used blood. Receptor source: a man older than 75 in good health.

The chain joins TRBV18 to TRBJ2-7; either TRBD1 or TRBD2 may fit D (5 bases each). V was pared by 4 bases and J by 4 bases, with 17 bases between. The CDR3 is 15 residues long. Germline V gives CDR1 KGHSH, CDR2 LQKENI. As DNA, the CDR3 is TGTGCCAGCTCACTCCCCGGGACCGGACTTTACGAGCAGTACTTC. This translates into CASSLPGTGLYEQYF.

The chain combines TRBV7-9 with TRBJ1-1; D not certain. Germline V gene data show CDR1 as SEHNR and CDR2 as FQNEAQ (reference sequence). V was cut by 5 bases and J by 11 bases, with 24 bases left in between. The CDR3 has 15 amino acids. Here the CDR3 reads CASSPTTDPTLTAFF. For the CDR3, the DNA is TGTGCCAGCAGCCCGACAACAGACCCGACATTGACGGCTTTCTTT.

This chain joins TRBV12-3 or TRBV12-4 and TRBJ2-1, with 12 bases fitting TRBD2. The V gene end was trimmed by 7 bases and the J gene end by 9 bases; junction bases not matched to a gene: 10. The CDR3 has 15 amino acids. CDR3: CASTPSGGATGEQFF. CDR3 nucleotides: TGTGCCAGCACCCCTAGCGGGGGGGCTACGGGTGAGCAGTTCTTC.